This is a list of T cell receptor beta chains from one sample in a study of T cells in localized non-small cell lung cancer. Assay used: immunoSEQ multiplex PCR; TCRdb lists only in-frame clones, some missing. Here the sample spans tens of thousands of clones, around 92% being singletons. The input for sequencing was peripheral blood, taken before any cancer treatment. These receptors came from a female donor over 55 with stage I lung adenocarcinoma. The CDR3 runs from the conserved cysteine through the conserved F or W. A D gene is named only where the DNA matches it firmly.

J gene: TRBJ2-2; D gene: TRBD1; V gene: TRBV5-1; CDR3 protein: CASSLETGGGTGELFF
J gene: TRBJ1-1; D gene: NA; V gene: TRBV6-1; CDR3 protein: CASSEVNTEAFF
J gene: TRBJ2-7; D gene: TRBD1; V gene: TRBV19; CDR3 protein: CASSRDRVSYEQYF
J gene: TRBJ1-2; D gene: NA; V gene: TRBV5-1; CDR3 protein: CASSLVPGFGYTF
J gene: TRBJ2-5; D gene: NA; V gene: TRBV11-3; CDR3 protein: CASSPIQSSRETQYF
J gene: TRBJ2-5; D gene: TRBD2; V gene: TRBV15; CDR3 protein: CATSRDRGTSGAETQYF
J gene: TRBJ1-1; D gene: TRBD1; V gene: TRBV7-9; CDR3 protein: CASSYRGRAEAFF
J gene: TRBJ1-5; D gene: TRBD1; V gene: TRBV7-9; CDR3 protein: CASSFSTGGSNQPQHF
J gene: TRBJ2-3; D gene: TRBD2; V gene: TRBV10-2; CDR3 protein: CASSDAGGADTQYF
J gene: TRBJ1-5; D gene: NA; V gene: TRBV10-3; CDR3 protein: CAISESGGQRAQPQHF
J gene: TRBJ1-3; D gene: NA; V gene: TRBV30; CDR3 protein: CAWSLGGALTSIYF
J gene: TRBJ1-2; D gene: NA; V gene: TRBV12-5; CDR3 protein: CASGLSGTWSYTF
J gene: TRBJ1-1; D gene: NA; V gene: TRBV5-1; CDR3 protein: CASSGVGSDTEAFF
J gene: TRBJ2-3; D gene: NA; V gene: TRBV5-6; CDR3 protein: CASSLGIGTDTQYF
J gene: TRBJ1-5; D gene: NA; V gene: TRBV21-1; CDR3 protein: CATRLGADSNQPQHF
J gene: TRBJ1-2; D gene: NA; V gene: TRBV11-3; CDR3 protein: CASSLSAPGVYGYTF
J gene: TRBJ2-5; D gene: TRBD1; V gene: TRBV9; CDR3 protein: CASSARQGAWETQYF
J gene: TRBJ2-2; D gene: NA; V gene: TRBV7-2; CDR3 protein: CASSLATSNTGELFF
J gene: TRBJ2-1; D gene: NA; V gene: TRBV7-2; CDR3 protein: CASSFRDNEQFF
J gene: TRBJ1-4; D gene: TRBD1; V gene: TRBV29-1; CDR3 protein: CSVELGGDEKLFF
J gene: TRBJ2-7; D gene: NA; V gene: TRBV4-1; CDR3 protein: CASSQLRTDSSYEQYF
J gene: TRBJ1-6; D gene: TRBD1; V gene: TRBV27; CDR3 protein: CASSTGVSPLHF
J gene: TRBJ2-7; D gene: TRBD1; V gene: TRBV4-3; CDR3 protein: CASSQGLGQGPYEQYF
J gene: TRBJ1-4; D gene: TRBD1; V gene: TRBV5-4; CDR3 protein: CASSLAGGQFNEKLFF
J gene: TRBJ2-1; D gene: TRBD1; V gene: TRBV13; CDR3 protein: CASSTYPGTANNEQFF
J gene: TRBJ2-6; D gene: NA; V gene: TRBV15; CDR3 protein: CATSRDFGRGRSIVLTF
J gene: TRBJ2-3; D gene: NA; V gene: TRBV10-1; CDR3 protein: CASSEYGDTQYF
J gene: TRBJ2-7; D gene: NA; V gene: TRBV7-8; CDR3 protein: CASSLLGRTTLRSYEQYF
J gene: TRBJ2-5; D gene: NA; V gene: TRBV18; CDR3 protein: CASSRGLLETQYF
J gene: TRBJ2-7; D gene: NA; V gene: TRBV7-9; CDR3 protein: CASSSLTGGSTYEQYF
J gene: TRBJ1-1; D gene: NA; V gene: TRBV25-1; CDR3 protein: CASRKDRSNTEAFF
J gene: TRBJ1-5; D gene: NA; V gene: TRBV30; CDR3 protein: CAWARGLPADQPQHF
J gene: TRBJ1-3; D gene: NA; V gene: TRBV5-4; CDR3 protein: CASSEPGRAGNTIYF
J gene: TRBJ1-6; D gene: NA; V gene: TRBV30; CDR3 protein: CAWNLVGGLSPLHF
J gene: TRBJ2-5; D gene: NA; V gene: TRBV4-3; CDR3 protein: CASSQTAGLRETQYF
J gene: TRBJ1-1; D gene: NA; V gene: TRBV7-2; CDR3 protein: CASSLDYSTEAFF
J gene: TRBJ2-1; D gene: NA; V gene: TRBV5-4; CDR3 protein: CASSPDSLSYNEQFF
J gene: TRBJ1-1; D gene: NA; V gene: TRBV29-1; CDR3 protein: CSVETGVPTFF
J gene: TRBJ2-1; D gene: TRBD2; V gene: TRBV7-8; CDR3 protein: CASSLVGLESYNEQFF
J gene: TRBJ1-6; D gene: NA; V gene: TRBV19; CDR3 protein: CASSIGRWDSPLHF